This TCR beta chain was recorded in a study of T cell changes during pregnancy in multiple sclerosis. The assay was immunoSEQ multiplex PCR, and TCRdb's table has in-frame clones only and misses some. Here the sample spans 100,000 or so clones, 75% to 95% being singletons. The CDR3 extends over 16 amino acids. Germline loops: CDR1 LNHNV, CDR2 YYDKDF (reference sequence). Trimming cost V 4 bases and J 8 bases; bases outside gene matches: 12. The clonotype comes from a female donor with multiple sclerosis, enrolled in a pregnancy study. Source: peripheral blood, taken in the second trimester of pregnancy. This chain connects TRBV15 to TRBJ2-1; TRBD2 matches at 9 bases. The CDR3 here is CATSNPLAGNIDEQFF. CDR3 bases: TGTGCCACCAGCAATCCCCTAGCGGGAAATATTGATGAGCAGTTCTTC.